This entry is about one T cell receptor (beta chain). The data derive from a study of blood T cells in healthy people across ages. This CDR3 has 17 residues. Per the germline V gene, CDR1 is SGHTA and CDR2 is FQGTGA. Between the trimmed V and J ends, which lost 0 bases and 0 bases, there was a span of 15 bases. The donors, all healthy, were Caucasians living in Russia, aged about 6 to 90. With a J-beta primer mix and a sample-barcoded 5' primer, a second PCR ran roughly 6 to 11 cycles. TCRdb fed the 5' RACE reads into MiXCR, producing one record per CDR3 protein. The table includes approximately 900,000 distinct CDR3 sequences, around 29% detected once. In addition, the sample was reused for a study of T cells of mothers and their children. That source reports: Input to cDNA synthesis comprised all extracted RNA, at a ratio of approximately 1.6 ug per 15 ul. The study obtained over 9.5 million TCR beta CDR3 reads per mother and some 3 million per child. The output of TCR recombination is shaped by thymic selection similarly in related and unrelated pairs.

The sequence derives from a woman aged 40 to 55 in good health. Sequencing was performed on blood. This chain joins TRBV7-3 and TRBJ2-7, with D perhaps matching TRBD1 (7 bases). CDR3 amino acids: CASSLTAGGSVSYEQYF. CDR3 sequence (DNA): TGTGCCAGCAGCTTAACTGCAGGGGGGAGTGTCTCCTACGAGCAGTACTTC.